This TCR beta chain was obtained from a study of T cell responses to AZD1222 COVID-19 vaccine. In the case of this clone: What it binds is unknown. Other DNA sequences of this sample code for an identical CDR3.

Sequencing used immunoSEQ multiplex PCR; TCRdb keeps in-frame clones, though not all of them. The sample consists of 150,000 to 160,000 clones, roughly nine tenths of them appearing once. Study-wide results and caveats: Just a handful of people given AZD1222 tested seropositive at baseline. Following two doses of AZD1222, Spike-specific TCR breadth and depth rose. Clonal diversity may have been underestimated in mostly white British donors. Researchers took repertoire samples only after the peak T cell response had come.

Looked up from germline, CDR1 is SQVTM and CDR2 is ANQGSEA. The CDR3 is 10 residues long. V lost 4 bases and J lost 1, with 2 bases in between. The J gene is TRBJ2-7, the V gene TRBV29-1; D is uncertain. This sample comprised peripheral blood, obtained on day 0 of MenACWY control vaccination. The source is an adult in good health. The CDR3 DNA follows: TGCAGCGTTGTGTCCTACGAGCAGTACTTC. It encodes CSVVSYEQYF.